The T cell receptor beta chain under discussion was sequenced for a study of blood T cell repertoires in COVID-19. At the level of the study: T cells, B-cell-depleted T cells, or PBMCs supplied cDNA or gDNA.

In its sample, this clone was seen a few times. How the authors handled the data: Amplifying reference gene primers gave estimates of nucleated cell counts. The data were produced by immunoSEQ multiplex PCR, yet TCRdb's version contains in-frame clones alone and is incomplete. The D gene and trimming were derived from the DNA, and the V and J assignments and clone size from that table. The sample lists about 200,000 clones; more than 75% were seen once. The germline CDR1 and CDR2 sequences are SNHLY and FYNNEI. V was trimmed by 3 bases and J by 2 bases, leaving 13 bases between them. This CDR3 has 15 residues.

The origin of this receptor is a woman at least 80 years old with acute or convalescent COVID-19. Material: peripheral blood. The chain is built from TRBV2 and TRBJ1-2; weak D call: TRBD1 (6 bases). The CDR3 sequence: CASSDWGTGNYGYTF. CDR3 DNA: TGTGCCAGCAGTGATTGGGGTACAGGGAACTATGGCTACACCTTC.